The 28 T cell receptor beta chains below all came from one sample that was sequenced in a study of blood T cell repertoires in COVID-19. The repertoire was sequenced with immunoSEQ multiplex PCR; TCRdb's copy has only in-frame clones and lacks some. This table has some 190,000 clones, over 70% appearing once. Sequencing was carried out using PBMCs or T cells enriched from blood (not recorded which). The receptors shown here come from a man aged 60-69 years who had been exposed to COVID-19.

CDR3 amino acids: CSVRGLTDTQYF. CDR3 sequence (DNA): TGCAGCGTCAGGGGGCTTACAGATACGCAGTATTTT. The rearrangement joins TRBV29-1 to TRBJ2-3; 8 nucleotides line up with TRBD1. The V segment lost 6 bases and the J segment 3 bases; nucleotides outside the gene matches: 2. CDR1 is SQVTM, CDR2 ANQGSEA, per germline. CDR3 size: 12 residues.

The chain carries TRBV16 and TRBJ2-1, with 12 positions matching TRBD1. This CDR3 is 16 amino acids long. J lost 5 bases, V lost 3 bases, and 5 bases had no gene match. Germline V CDR1 and CDR2: KGHSY, FQNENV. CDR3 sequence reads: CASSHPGQGANNEQFF. CDR3 DNA: TGTGCCAGCAGCCACCCGGGACAGGGGGCTAACAATGAGCAGTTCTTC.

Comments on this clone: Other DNA sequences in this specimen translate into the identical CDR3. The chain employs TRBV3-1 (or the pseudogene TRBV3-2) and TRBJ1-6; tentative D call: TRBD1 (5 bases). Germline assignment: CDR1 LGHDT and CDR2 YNNKEL (reference sequence). CDR3 length: 14 residues. Trimming pared 6 bases from V and 7 bases from J, leaving 13 bases between. CDR3 loop: CASSSDQGNSPLHF. Here the CDR3 DNA reads TGTGCCAGCAGTTCTGACCAGGGAAATTCACCCCTCCACTTT.

This sequence joins TRBV19 and TRBJ2-3; D unresolved. V was shortened by 3 bases and J by 0 bases, with 13 bases between the two germline ends. Per germline, CDR1 LNHDA and CDR2 SQIVND (reference sequence). The length of the CDR3 is 16 residues. The CDR3 DNA sequence: TGTGCCAGTAGTATGATTGTCATAGCTAGCACAGATACGCAGTATTTT. It specifies CASSMIVIASTDTQYF.

V and J are TRBV28 and TRBJ1-5; D unclear. Germline V gene lookup returns CDR1 MDHEN and CDR2 SYDVKM. There are 12 residues in the CDR3. V lost 7 bases to trimming and J lost 7 bases, with 11 bases between them. As DNA, the CDR3 is TGTGCCAGCACATCGCTCGGGCAGCCCCAGCATTTT. This encodes CASTSLGQPQHF.

Only one count was recorded for this clone. The chain uses TRBV24-1 and TRBJ2-7; 14 positions match TRBD2. Germline assignment: CDR1 KGHDR and CDR2 SFDVKD. The CDR3 sequence is 16 residues long. Trimming cost V 3 bases and J 4 bases; bases outside gene matches: 4. The CDR3: CATSDGLAGGVYEQYF. CDR3 in DNA: TGTGCCACCAGTGATGGACTAGCGGGAGGAGTATACGAGCAGTACTTC.

The rearrangement joins TRBV30 to TRBJ1-4; D is unclear. There are 13 residues in the CDR3. Looked up from germline, CDR1 is GTSNPN and CDR2 is SVGIG (reference sequence). The V end lost 2 bases, the J end lost 10 bases, and 14 bases lay between the germline ends. Written as DNA, the CDR3 is TGTGCCTGGAGTACTGTGGGAGGCGGAAAACTGTTTTTT. Translating gives CAWSTVGGGKLFF.

The J gene is TRBJ1-5, the V gene TRBV30; perhaps TRBD1 as D (5 bases). In germline, CDR1 is GTSNPN, CDR2 SVGIG (reference sequence). The CDR3 is made up of 13 amino acids. With 2 bases removed from V and 7 bases from J, the gap between germline ends came to 12 bases. The chain's CDR3 is CAWSSQGDQPQHF. The CDR3 coding sequence is TGTGCCTGGAGTAGTCAGGGCGACCAGCCCCAGCATTTT.

The V and J genes are TRBV5-1 and TRBJ2-7, with 9 bases matching TRBD1. Germline values: CDR1 SGHRS, CDR2 YFSETQ. Germline trimming cut 5 bases from V and 0 bases from J; bases unmatched to any gene: 9. The CDR3 covers 16 residues. The CDR3 region is CASRAGTGILSYEQYF. In DNA, the CDR3 is TGCGCCAGCAGGGCCGGGACAGGGATACTCTCCTACGAGCAGTACTTC.

V usage is TRBV19 and J usage is TRBJ1-3; 10 bases align to TRBD1. CDR3 length: 15 amino acids. Germline V gives CDR1 LNHDA, CDR2 SQIVND (reference sequence). V was clipped by 7 bases and J by 7 bases; unmatched bases: 10. CDR3 in DNA: TGTGCCAGTATCGTCCCGGGACAGGGGACGAACACCATATATTTT. Its translation: CASIVPGQGTNTIYF.

This sequence joins TRBV28 and TRBJ1-4; TRBD1 agrees at 7 bases. Germline V gives CDR1 MDHEN, CDR2 SYDVKM. CDR3 length: 15 amino acids. V lost 2 bases and J lost 1; bases outside the gene matches: 1. This CDR3 reads CASSLAGGTNEKLFF. The CDR3 DNA follows: TGTGCCAGCAGTTTAGCAGGGGGAACTAATGAAAAACTGTTTTTT.

This clone showed up just once. The chain employs TRBV5-6 and TRBJ1-2; TRBD1 is a possible D gene (5 bases). V was clipped by 0 bases and J by 2 bases, with 5 bases between them. CDR1 is SGHDT and CDR2 is YYEEEE in the germline V gene. The CDR3 length is 13 residues. The CDR3, as DNA: TGTGCCAGCAGCTTGGGGGGCAACTATGGCTACACCTTC. It specifies CASSLGGNYGYTF.

CDR3 sequence: CASSPISGPSTDTQYF. The CDR3 nucleotides are TGTGCCAGCAGCCCAATAAGCGGACCCAGCACAGATACGCAGTATTTT. This chain uses TRBV7-3 with TRBJ2-3; tentative D call: TRBD2 (5 bases). The CDR3 has 16 amino acids. The V end was cut by 5 bases, the J end by 0 bases, with 15 bases between. The germline CDR1 and CDR2 sequences are SGHTA and FQGTGA.

J is TRBJ2-5 and V is TRBV5-1, with D perhaps TRBD1 (5 bases). The CDR3 has 15 amino acids. In germline, CDR1 is SGHRS, CDR2 YFSETQ. Trimming shortened V by 1 base and J by 1 base, and 11 bases separated the two germline ends. The CDR3 loop is CASSLRAGSQETQYF. The CDR3 nucleotides are TGCGCCAGCAGCTTGCGGGCAGGGTCCCAAGAGACCCAGTACTTC.

V and J are TRBV6-5 and TRBJ1-5; TRBD1 aligns across 8 bases. Germline V gene sequence: CDR1 MNHEY, CDR2 SVGAGI. The CDR3 has 14 amino acids. V shed 5 bases, J shed 6 bases, and the junction held 6 bases outside the gene matches. The CDR3 DNA reads as TGTGCCAGCAGTACCACAGGGGGAACTCAGCCCCAGCATTTT. Its translation is CASSTTGGTQPQHF.

V and J are TRBV28 and TRBJ2-1; possibly TRBD1 for D (5 bases). Germline CDR1 MDHEN, CDR2 SYDVKM. The CDR3 runs 14 residues. V shed 5 bases and J shed 7 bases, with 15 bases lying between them. In DNA form, the CDR3 reads TGTGCCAGCAGTCTTCATGGACAATTGAATGAGCAGTTCTTC. This gives the protein CASSLHGQLNEQFF.

The chain combines TRBV10-3 with TRBJ2-7, with 8 bases fitting TRBD1. The CDR3 spans 14 residues. Germline CDR1 reads ENHRY; CDR2 reads SYGVKD. J was trimmed by 7 bases and V by 4 bases; bases with no gene match: 9. In DNA, the CDR3 is TGTGCCATCAGTGGGGCCGGGACAGGAGAGGAGCAGTACTTC. It yields the protein CAISGAGTGEEQYF.

The rearrangement uses TRBV11-2 and TRBJ1-2, with 7 bases fitting TRBD1. This CDR3 comprises 14 residues. The germline CDR1 and CDR2 sequences are SGHAT and FQNNGV. The V and J ends lost 5 bases and 8 bases, in that order; junction bases with no gene match: 11. CDR3 region: CASSPTGTVGGYTF. The CDR3 region has the DNA TGTGCCAGCAGCCCGACCGGGACAGTGGGAGGCTACACCTTC.

The chain recombines TRBV19 with TRBJ1-5; possible D gene TRBD1, 6 bases. CDR1 is LNHDA and CDR2 is SQIVND in the germline V gene (reference sequence). V was clipped by 3 bases and J by 4 bases, with 19 bases between them. CDR3 length: 17 residues. CDR3 loop: CASSIQRGMGTNQPQHF. The CDR3 DNA sequence: TGTGCCAGTAGTATCCAAAGGGGGATGGGCACTAATCAGCCCCAGCATTTT.

The gene calls are TRBV10-1 and TRBJ2-3, with 11 nucleotides matching TRBD2. The CDR3 spans 16 residues. J was trimmed by 1 base and V by 4 bases; bases with no gene match: 4. Looked up from germline, CDR1 is WNHNN and CDR2 is SYGVQD (reference sequence). The CDR3 bases are TGCGCCAGCAGTGCCGGGACTAGCGGAGGCACAGATACGCAGTATTTT. Protein: CASSAGTSGGTDTQYF.

This clone was observed once. The rearrangement links TRBV15 to TRBJ2-7; maybe TRBD2 (6 bases). Germline loops: CDR1 LNHNV, CDR2 YYDKDF (reference sequence). The CDR3 sequence is 13 residues long. The ends were cut back, 0 bases at V and 7 bases at J, with 10 bases in the middle. The CDR3 spells CATSRDLGGEQYF. The DNA of the CDR3 is TGTGCCACCAGCAGAGATCTCGGGGGAGAGCAGTACTTC.

The chain carries TRBV15 and TRBJ1-1; D is unclear. The germline CDR1 and CDR2 sequences are LNHNV and YYDKDF (reference sequence). This CDR3 comprises 13 residues. Trimming took off 1 base at V and 4 bases at J, with 7 bases between the two ends. The CDR3 DNA sequence: TGTGCCACCAGCAGAGTGGCCAGCACTGAAGCTTTCTTT. Protein: CATSRVASTEAFF.

This chain connects TRBV9 to TRBJ2-5; the D gene is possibly TRBD1 (6 bases). The CDR3 runs 14 residues. Trimming took 3 bases from V and 4 from J, leaving 13 bases between them. CDR1 is SGDLS and CDR2 is YYNGEE in the germline V gene. In nucleotides, the CDR3 is TGTGCCAGCAGCGGGCAACAGGGTTTAGAGACCCAGTACTTC. This gives the protein CASSGQQGLETQYF.

The V and J genes are TRBV9 and TRBJ1-1; D gene ambiguous. The CDR3 spans 14 residues. The ends were cut back, 1 base at V and 5 bases at J, with 12 bases in the middle. Germline lookup yields CDR1 SGDLS and CDR2 YYNGEE. CDR3 amino acids: CASSVREWGTEAFF. The CDR3, as DNA: TGTGCCAGCAGCGTACGGGAGTGGGGAACTGAAGCTTTCTTT. The full variable domain, with the rest looked up from reference TRBV9 and TRBJ1-1, is DSGVTQTPKHLITATGQRVTLRCSPRSGDLSVYWYQQSLDQGLQFLIQYYNGEERAKGNILERFSAQQFPDLHSELNLSSLELGDSALYFCASSVREWGTEAFFGQGTRLTVV.

Only one count was recorded for this clone. The chain combines TRBV10-2 with TRBJ2-5, with 7 nucleotides matching TRBD2. This CDR3 has 15 amino acids. CDR1 WSHSY and CDR2 SAAADI come from the germline V gene. After removal of 2 bases from V and 4 bases from J, the junction contained 7 bases not matched to a gene. The CDR3 is CASSEVVGGRETQYF. In DNA, the CDR3 is TGCGCCAGCAGTGAGGTCGTCGGGGGGAGAGAGACCCAGTACTTC.

The chain recombines TRBV5-1 with TRBJ2-7; weak D call: TRBD1 (5 bases). The V gene's germline CDR1 is SGHRS and CDR2 YFSETQ. V lost 4 bases and J 0 bases, leaving 17 bases between the germline ends. The CDR3 covers 16 residues. The CDR3 loop reads CASSGPGIESSYEQYF. CDR3 DNA: TGCGCCAGCAGCGGACCAGGGATAGAGAGCTCCTACGAGCAGTACTTC.

V and J are TRBV29-1 and TRBJ2-7; TRBD1 is a possible D gene (6 bases). Germline assignment: CDR1 SQVTM and CDR2 ANQGSEA. V was pared by 5 bases and J by 6 bases, with 14 bases between. The CDR3 totals 12 residues. This CDR3 is CSVRGSDSEQYF. CDR3 coding DNA: TGCAGCGTTCGAGGGTCGGACAGCGAGCAGTACTTC.

This clone occurred many times. V usage is TRBV28 and J usage is TRBJ1-5, with TRBD1 as a possible D gene (6 bases). Germline V gives CDR1 MDHEN, CDR2 SYDVKM. There are 15 residues in the CDR3. The germline V and J ends were trimmed by 2 bases and 7 bases, with 15 bases remaining between them. This CDR3 reads CASSLRMGQGQPQHF. The CDR3 DNA is TGTGCCAGCAGTTTAAGGATGGGGCAGGGGCAGCCCCAGCATTTT.